Presented here are 30 T cell receptor beta chains from one specimen sequenced in a study of cytotoxic CD8 clonotypes in ibrutinib-treated CLL. Only in-frame clones appear in the TCRdb table, and some are missing; sequencing was by immunoSEQ multiplex PCR. Seen here are around 310,000 clones, 80% observed once, and the top ten hold more than 6%. Here the sequenced sample was PBMCs, taken before ibrutinib treatment. Every receptor here comes from a human donor with chronic lymphocytic leukemia.

The CDR3 DNA follows: TGTGCCAGCAGTAAGAACCTAGCGGGAGTGAATGAGCAGTTCTTC. The encoded protein is CASSKNLAGVNEQFF. The J gene is TRBJ2-1, the V gene TRBV6-5; 10 nucleotides match TRBD2. Germline V gene lookup returns CDR1 MNHEY and CDR2 SVGAGI. J gave up 7 bases and V 5 bases, and 8 bases lay outside the gene matches. This CDR3 comprises 15 residues.

The chain combines TRBV25-1 with TRBJ2-7, with D perhaps TRBD1 (5 bases). This CDR3 has 11 residues. Germline assignment: CDR1 MGHDK and CDR2 SYGVNS. Trimming left V 6 bases short and J 2 bases short, with 5 bases between. CDR3 residues: CASRGAYEQYF. CDR3 bases: TGTGCCAGCAGAGGGGCCTACGAGCAGTACTTC.

This clone was detected a few times. The CDR3 DNA sequence: TGCAGCGCCTCCATCGAGAACAATCAGCCCCAGCATTTT. This gives the protein CSASIENNQPQHF. This chain links TRBV29-1 with TRBJ1-5; no reliable D call. V was cut by 7 bases and J by 3 bases, with 13 bases left in between. Looked up from germline, CDR1 is SQVTM and CDR2 is ANQGSEA. The CDR3 covers 13 residues.

V usage is TRBV20-1 and J usage is TRBJ1-2; 8 positions match TRBD1. V dropped 6 bases and J dropped 7; count of bases not matched to a gene: 4. The CDR3 consists of 11 residues. Germline V gene lookup returns CDR1 DFQATT and CDR2 SNEGSKA (reference sequence). The CDR3 DNA reads as TGCAGTGCAGTCGGGACAGGTGGCTACACCTTC. It yields the protein CSAVGTGGYTF.

This chain links TRBV6-1 with TRBJ1-2; tentative D call: TRBD1 (6 bases). In germline, CDR1 is MNHNS, CDR2 SASEGT. V lost 4 bases, J lost 8 bases, and 20 bases lay in between. The CDR3 has 15 residues. Written as DNA, the CDR3 is TGTGCCAGCAGTGCTTCCGGGGGCTTGCAGTTGGGCTACACCTTC. Translation: CASSASGGLQLGYTF.

A few counts support this clone. The rearrangement joins TRBV28 to TRBJ2-7; 10 nucleotides align to TRBD2. J lost 0 bases, V lost 7 bases, and 12 bases had no gene match. This CDR3 is 17 amino acids long. Germline V gene sequence: CDR1 MDHEN, CDR2 SYDVKM. DNA for the CDR3: TGTGCCAGCACCGAAACACCGGGACTAGCGTTCTCCTACGAGCAGTACTTC. It codes for CASTETPGLAFSYEQYF.

This clone has a handful of counts. The chain combines TRBV11-2 with TRBJ2-3; TRBD2 aligns across 9 bases. This CDR3 region has 16 residues. Germline values: CDR1 SGHAT, CDR2 FQNNGV. V trimming: 6 bases; J trimming: 4 bases; junction bases outside the gene matches: 11. DNA for the CDR3: TGTGCCAGCAGTCTGTCGGGACTAGCATTCGCAGATACGCAGTATTTT. Amino acid sequence: CASSLSGLAFADTQYF.

The CDR3 coding sequence is TGCGCCAGCAGCCGAACAGGGGGCGCGGGGGTAGATACGCAGTATTTT. The encoded protein is CASSRTGGAGVDTQYF. The chain has TRBV5-1 and TRBJ2-3, with 9 bases that match TRBD1. The length of the CDR3 is 16 residues. In germline, CDR1 is SGHRS, CDR2 YFSETQ. After removal of 4 bases from V and 5 bases from J, the junction contained 11 bases not matched to a gene. Complete variable domain (other parts from reference TRBV5-1 and TRBJ2-3): KAGVTQTPRYLIKTRGQQVTLSCSPISGHRSVSWYQQTPGQGLQFLFEYFSETQRNKGNFPGRFSGRQFSNSRSEMNVSTLELGDSALYLCASSRTGGAGVDTQYFGPGTRLTVL.

The chain joins TRBV18 to TRBJ2-7; 7 bases match TRBD2. Losses at the gene ends were 3 bases for V and 0 bases for J; bases not matched to a gene: 8. The CDR3 runs to 16 residues. The germline V gene encodes CDR1 KGHSH and CDR2 LQKENI. DNA for the CDR3: TGTGCCAGCTCACCTAGGGAGGGAGCCCACTCCTACGAGCAGTACTTC. This gives the protein CASSPREGAHSYEQYF. The entire variable domain, with the rest obtained from reference TRBV18 and TRBJ2-7, is as follows: NAGVMQNPRHLVRRRGQEARLRCSPMKGHSHVYWYRQLPEEGLKFMVYLQKENIIDESGMPKERFSAEFPKEGPSILRIQQVVRGDSAAYFCASSPREGAHSYEQYFGPGTRLTVT.

This clone was seen more than once but under ten times. The V and J genes are TRBV15 and TRBJ2-2; the D gene is possibly TRBD1 (5 bases). Germline V CDR1 and CDR2: LNHNV, YYDKDF (reference sequence). Deletions cut 2 bases from V and 4 bases from J, with 8 bases between. This CDR3 spans 14 amino acids. CDR3 in amino acids: CATSRQGVTGELFF. The CDR3 coding sequence is TGTGCCACCAGCAGACAGGGTGTCACCGGGGAGCTGTTTTTT. Based on the CDR3 plus reference TRBV15 and TRBJ2-2, the full variable domain is DAMVIQNPRYQVTQFGKPVTLSCSQTLNHNVMYWYQQKSSQAPKLLFHYYDKDFNNEADTPDNFQSRRPNTSFCFLDIRSPGLGDTAMYLCATSRQGVTGELFFGEGSRLTVL.

The chain joins TRBV27 to TRBJ2-7, with 7 bases lining up with TRBD2. In germline, CDR1 is MNHEY, CDR2 SMNVEV (reference sequence). Trimming at V came to 5 bases and at J to 4 bases, leaving 2 bases not matched to a gene. The CDR3 length is 12 residues. The DNA for the CDR3 is TGTGCCAGCAGTGACGGGGGGTACGAGCAGTACTTC. The encoded protein is CASSDGGYEQYF.

The rearrangement uses TRBV10-3 and TRBJ2-1; 8 nucleotides line up with TRBD2. Germline CDR1 is ENHRY and CDR2 is SYGVKD. The CDR3 has 15 amino acids. V dropped 5 bases and J dropped 4; count of bases not matched to a gene: 7. The CDR3 coding sequence is TGTGCCATCAGTCCTCCGGGAGGGGGGTACAATGAGCAGTTCTTC. Translating gives CAISPPGGGYNEQFF.

The gene calls are TRBV2 and TRBJ2-1, with 12 bases that match TRBD2. The CDR3 runs 15 residues. J was trimmed by 7 bases and V by 6 bases; bases with no gene match: 7. CDR1 is SNHLY and CDR2 is FYNNEI in the germline V gene. CDR3 in amino acids: CASSGRLAGVNEQFF. CDR3 nucleotide sequence: TGTGCCAGCAGCGGGAGACTAGCGGGAGTAAATGAGCAGTTCTTC.

This rearrangement joins TRBV4-1 to TRBJ2-3; maybe TRBD1 (7 bases). CDR3 length equals 14 residues. Trimming shortened V by 5 bases and J by 6 bases, and 15 bases separated the two germline ends. The germline gives CDR1 MGHRA, CDR2 YSYEKL. The CDR3 DNA is TGCGCCAGCAGCTTACAGGGGAGGAGGGATACGCAGTATTTT. This sequence encodes CASSLQGRRDTQYF.

This chain links TRBV25-1 with TRBJ2-1; D gene unclear. V lost 3 bases, J lost 3 bases, and 12 bases lay in between. The CDR3 totals 15 residues. Germline assignment: CDR1 MGHDK and CDR2 SYGVNS. CDR3 nucleotides: TGTGCCAGCAGTGAGAGTACACAGTTCTACAATGAGCAGTTCTTC. Protein sequence: CASSESTQFYNEQFF.

The genes are TRBV5-1 and TRBJ2-2, with a tentative D call TRBD1 (6 bases). Per the germline V gene, CDR1 is SGHRS and CDR2 is YFSETQ. Trimming pared 1 base from V and 6 bases from J, leaving 13 bases between. The CDR3 is 15 amino acids. The DNA for the CDR3 is TGCGCCAGCAGCTTGCCTGAACAGGGCCCCGGGGAGCTGTTTTTT. Its protein product is CASSLPEQGPGELFF.

The chain is built from TRBV29-1 and TRBJ2-5; TRBD1 matches 9 bases. Looked up from germline, CDR1 is SQVTM and CDR2 is ANQGSEA. The CDR3 is made up of 12 amino acids. With V trimmed by 6 bases and J by 7 bases, 6 bases remained unmatched. The CDR3 loop reads CSVAGTGWTQYF. The DNA for the CDR3 is TGCAGCGTAGCCGGGACAGGGTGGACCCAGTACTTC.

This chain links TRBV7-2 with TRBJ1-2, with 12 bases matching TRBD1. This CDR3 has 19 amino acids. The V and J ends lost 5 bases and 2 bases, in that order; junction bases with no gene match: 15. Germline V gene data show CDR1 as SGHTA and CDR2 as FQGNSA. CDR3 sequence reads: CASSTGIGTGGLENYGYTF. The CDR3 bases are TGTGCCAGCAGCACAGGAATCGGGACAGGGGGCCTAGAAAACTATGGCTACACCTTC.

The chain has TRBV7-3 and TRBJ1-1, with D perhaps matching TRBD1 (5 bases). The CDR3 has 15 amino acids. Looked up from germline, CDR1 is SGHTA and CDR2 is FQGTGA. V was trimmed by 1 base and J by 6 bases, leaving 15 bases between them. The CDR3, as DNA: TGTGCCAGCAGCTTAAATATAGGACCGGGGGCTGAAGCTTTCTTT. It yields the protein CASSLNIGPGAEAFF.

This rearrangement joins TRBV6-1 to TRBJ2-5, with 10 nucleotides matching TRBD1. With V trimmed by 6 bases and J by 4 bases, 8 bases remained unmatched. Per the germline V gene, CDR1 is MNHNS and CDR2 is SASEGT. The CDR3 sequence is 15 residues long. Here the CDR3 DNA reads TGTGCCAGCAGAGGACAGGGGGAGAAAATAGAGACCCAGTACTTC. Translated, it gives CASRGQGEKIETQYF.

The rearrangement joins TRBV30 to TRBJ1-1; possible D gene TRBD1, 6 bases. Between the trimmed V and J ends, which lost 5 bases and 7 bases, there was a span of 23 bases. Germline CDR1 and CDR2: GTSNPN and SVGIG (reference sequence). The CDR3 is 15 amino acids. In DNA form, the CDR3 reads TGTGCCTGGGCCGGGACATCGGCGGTGGGGCGTGAAGCTTTCTTT. Its translation: CAWAGTSAVGREAFF.

The genes are TRBV6-1 and TRBJ1-5; D remains unclear. The CDR3 runs 13 residues. Looked up from germline, CDR1 is MNHNS and CDR2 is SASEGT. V shed 5 bases and J shed 5 bases, with 10 bases lying between them. The CDR3 reads CASSSTLHQPQHF. The DNA for the CDR3 is TGTGCCAGCAGTTCCACCCTCCATCAGCCCCAGCATTTT.

J is TRBJ2-2 and V is TRBV18; the D gene is possibly TRBD2 (5 bases). The V end was cut by 3 bases, the J end by 5 bases, with 13 bases between. The CDR3 extends over 15 amino acids. Germline V gene data show CDR1 as KGHSH and CDR2 as LQKENI. As DNA, the CDR3 is TGTGCCAGCTCACCGCAGGACCGCGGGACCGGGGAGCTGTTTTTT. Translated: CASSPQDRGTGELFF.

V is TRBV6-1 and J is TRBJ1-2; 12 bases line up with TRBD1. Germline trimming cut 7 bases from V and 8 bases from J; bases unmatched to any gene: 8. Germline CDR1 and CDR2: MNHNS and SASEGT. The CDR3 extends over 14 amino acids. The CDR3 DNA sequence: TGTGCCAGCAACCGGGACAGGGGGCATGGAGGCTACACCTTC. Translating it yields CASNRDRGHGGYTF.

The chain combines TRBV19 with TRBJ2-7, with 15 positions matching TRBD2. The CDR3 consists of 18 residues. J was trimmed by 1 base and V by 5 bases; bases with no gene match: 9. The germline V gene has CDR1 LNHDA and CDR2 SQIVND (reference sequence). Here the CDR3 DNA reads TGTGCCAGTAGTCCGACCCGAGGGACTAGCGGGAGGTCCTACGAGCAGTACTTC. Its translation: CASSPTRGTSGRSYEQYF.

Only one count was recorded for this clone. The CDR3 loop reads CASSKEDTRGCGYGYTF. The CDR3 DNA follows: TGTGCCAGCAGCAAAGAGGACACAAGGGGTTGTGGCTATGGCTACACCTTC. The genes are TRBV21-1 and TRBJ1-2; the table names TRBD1, a call not compared with the DNA. TRBV21-1 is classified as a pseudogene. CDR3 length: 17 residues.

The genes are TRBV28 and TRBJ2-1, with D perhaps matching TRBD2 (6 bases). Germline CDR1 reads MDHEN; CDR2 reads SYDVKM. V dropped 1 base and J dropped 4 bases, with 11 bases sitting between them. The CDR3 extends over 15 amino acids. The CDR3, as DNA: TGTGCCAGCAGTTTATTGGTAGCGGAATACAATGAGCAGTTCTTC. It yields the protein CASSLLVAEYNEQFF.

The chain recombines TRBV28 with TRBJ1-2, with D unresolved. This CDR3 is built from 15 residues. The germline V gene has CDR1 MDHEN and CDR2 SYDVKM. Trimming took off 4 bases at V and 0 bases at J, with 12 bases between the two ends. The CDR3: CASSSFRRTNYGYTF. Written as DNA, the CDR3 is TGTGCCAGCAGTTCGTTTAGGCGGACTAACTATGGCTACACCTTC.

The V and J genes are TRBV7-9 and TRBJ2-7; D is perhaps TRBD1 or TRBD2 (5 bases each). Germline CDR1 SEHNR, CDR2 FQNEAQ (reference sequence). Trimming took 5 bases from V and 3 from J, leaving 20 bases between them. The CDR3 is made up of 16 amino acids. The CDR3 coding sequence is TGTGCCAGCAGCCCTGAAGGGTGGGGGATGAACTACGAGCAGTACTTC. Translated, it gives CASSPEGWGMNYEQYF.

The gene calls are TRBV9 and TRBJ2-3, with TRBD2 as a possible D gene (6 bases). Germline V gene lookup returns CDR1 SGDLS and CDR2 YYNGEE. Trimming stripped 0 bases from V and 2 bases from J, with 13 bases between. The CDR3 is made up of 16 amino acids. The CDR3 spells CASSVGTGGLTDTQYF. The CDR3 nucleotides read TGTGCCAGCAGCGTAGGGACCGGAGGGCTCACAGATACGCAGTATTTT.